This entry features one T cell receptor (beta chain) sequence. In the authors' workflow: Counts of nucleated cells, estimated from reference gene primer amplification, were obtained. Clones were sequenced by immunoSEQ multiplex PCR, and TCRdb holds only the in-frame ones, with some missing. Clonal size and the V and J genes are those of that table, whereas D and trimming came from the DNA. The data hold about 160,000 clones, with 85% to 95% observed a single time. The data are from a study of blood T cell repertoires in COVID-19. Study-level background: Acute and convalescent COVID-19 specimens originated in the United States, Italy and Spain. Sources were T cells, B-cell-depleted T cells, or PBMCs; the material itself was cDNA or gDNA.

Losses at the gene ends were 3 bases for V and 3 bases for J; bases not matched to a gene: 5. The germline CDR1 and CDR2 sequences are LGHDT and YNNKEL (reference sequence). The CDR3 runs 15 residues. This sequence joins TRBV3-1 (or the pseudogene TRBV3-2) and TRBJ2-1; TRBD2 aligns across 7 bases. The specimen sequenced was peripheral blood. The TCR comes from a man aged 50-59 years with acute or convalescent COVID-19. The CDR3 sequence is CASSQSSGFYNEQFF. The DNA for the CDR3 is TGTGCCAGCAGCCAGTCTAGCGGTTTCTACAATGAGCAGTTCTTC.